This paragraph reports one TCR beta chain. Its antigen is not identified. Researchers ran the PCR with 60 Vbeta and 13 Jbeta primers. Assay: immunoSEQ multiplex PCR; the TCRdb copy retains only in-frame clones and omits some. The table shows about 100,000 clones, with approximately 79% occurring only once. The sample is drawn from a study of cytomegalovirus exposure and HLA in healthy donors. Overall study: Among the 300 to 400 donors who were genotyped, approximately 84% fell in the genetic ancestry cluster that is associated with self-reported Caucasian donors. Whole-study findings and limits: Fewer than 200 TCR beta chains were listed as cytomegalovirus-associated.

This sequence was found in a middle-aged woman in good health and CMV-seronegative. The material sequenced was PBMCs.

CDR3 nucleotide sequence: TGTGCCAGCGGGGACGGACAGGAGAACTATGGCTACACCTTC. Protein product: CASGDGQENYGYTF. V is TRBV9 and J is TRBJ1-2; the match to TRBD1 covers 7 bases. The V segment lost 7 bases and the J segment 2 bases; nucleotides outside the gene matches: 8. CDR3 length: 14 amino acids. The germline V gene has CDR1 SGDLS and CDR2 YYNGEE. Full variable domain (rest looked up from reference TRBV9 and TRBJ1-2): DSGVTQTPKHLITATGQRVTLRCSPRSGDLSVYWYQQSLDQGLQFLIQYYNGEERAKGNILERFSAQQFPDLHSELNLSSLELGDSALYFCASGDGQENYGYTFGSGTRLTVV.